This entry features one T cell receptor beta chain sequence. It has no known antigen specificity. There are no base qualities to consult, and no much larger clone falls within one base. Whole blood was collected in K2EDTA tubes by collaborating institutions according to the institutions' own protocols. For TCRbeta analysis, collaborator samples were shipped as frozen whole blood, as isolated PBMCs, or as DNA extracted from either sample type. This specimen comes from a study of blood T cell repertoires in COVID-19 (dated by TCRdb to 2020 to 2022). Regarding the study in general: Samples from collaborators originated in the United States, Italy and Spain and spanned both the acute and convalescent phases of COVID-19. The prospective study material was composed of cDNA or gDNA derived from T cells, B-cell-depleted T cells, or PBMCs. The dataset comprised deeply sampled blood TCRbeta repertoires from subjects exposed to, actively infected with, or recovered from COVID-19. The repertoires were released in a freely available public database intended as a resource for research on the immune response to SARS-CoV-2. The samples were drawn from the first 160 participants of the ongoing ImmuneRACE study and from about 1,200 subjects provided by 6 global collaborators. Sample metadata almost always included a de-identified subject ID, COVID-19 status, age in years and sex. HLA class I and class II types, where available, came from metadata supplied by the sample provider rather than from assay-based typing.

General findings and caveats noted by the study authors: Clinical and demographic metadata were provided uncurated, with the amount varying by source and participant.

TCRbeta CDR3 regions were amplified from genomic DNA by means of the immunoSEQ Assay, a bias-controlled multiplex PCR. The authors processed their data as follows. The number of nucleated cells in each sample was estimated from the amplification of reference gene primers within the assay. Sequence reads were collapsed and filtered to measure the absolute abundance of every unique TCRbeta CDR3 rearrangement. For each sample, productive Simpson clonality was calculated as the square root of Simpson's diversity index across productive rearrangements. The source is immuneACCESS, and TCRdb retained only in-frame sequences with V and J called. Part of the clones is not carried over; for the studies checked, unresolved V genes explain less than half of this, and the remainder is unexplained. D and trimming were read from the DNA, whereas the V and J calls and clone size are those reported in that table. For this sample there are approximately 410,000 clones; 86% appear just once. The top ten clones comprise about 1.5% of the sample.

After removal of 9 bases from V and 6 bases from J, the junction retains 7 bases not matched to a gene. From a lookup of the germline V gene, CDR1 and CDR2 are ENHRY and SYGVKD. The CDR3 runs 12 residues from the cysteine to the phenylalanine. Only CDR3 DNA remains: 36 bases, in frame from the first base. Sample: peripheral blood. Recombination connected TRBV10-3 to TRBJ1-1; TRBD1 aligns with 7 central bases. This receptor was identified in a woman aged 25 to 45 with active or convalescent COVID-19. The CDR3 here reads CAIRPGGAEAFF. The sequenced DNA is TGTGCCATTAGACCAGGGGGAGCTGAAGCTTTCTTT.